Each of the 10 T cell receptor beta chains below was sequenced from the same sample in a study of cytomegalovirus exposure and HLA in healthy donors. The PCR ran on 60 Vbeta and 13 Jbeta primers. Some clones are missing from TCRdb's copy, which holds only in-frame ones; the method was immunoSEQ multiplex PCR. The sample has around 140,000 clones; around 82% are singletons. The sample was PBMCs. These receptors were obtained from a man aged 18 to 35 in good health and CMV-seropositive.

The V call is TRBV27, the J call TRBJ2-7, with TRBD2 as a possible D gene (6 bases). The CDR3 has 14 amino acids. Germline values: CDR1 MNHEY, CDR2 SMNVEV (reference sequence). Trimming stripped 6 bases from V and 4 bases from J, with 16 bases between. The DNA of the CDR3 is TGTGCCAGCAGCCTCACGGAGGGATCATACGAGCAGTACTTC. Translation: CASSLTEGSYEQYF.

The CDR3 DNA reads as TGTGCCAGCAGTCTCATGGGGCCGAGCTCCTATAATTCACCCCTCCACTTT. It is translated as CASSLMGPSSYNSPLHF. The V gene is TRBV7-3, the J gene TRBJ1-6; D might be TRBD1 (5 bases). Trimming removed 6 bases at V and 0 bases at J, with 15 bases between. CDR3 length: 17 residues. CDR1 is SGHTA and CDR2 is FQGTGA in the germline V gene.

The genes are TRBV11-2 and TRBJ2-2; TRBD2 aligns across 8 bases. Trimming removed 7 bases from V and 4 bases from J; junction bases left unmatched: 14. The CDR3 loop spans 17 amino acids. Germline V gene lookup returns CDR1 SGHAT and CDR2 FQNNGV. The DNA of the CDR3 is TGTGCCAGCACCGACTTAGGGGCGGGAGGTGGCACCGGGGAGCTGTTTTTT. Amino acids: CASTDLGAGGGTGELFF.

This chain links TRBV4-1 with TRBJ1-2; D ambiguous. This CDR3 spans 15 amino acids. Trimming cost V 4 bases and J 4 bases, with 16 bases left between them. Germline values: CDR1 MGHRA, CDR2 YSYEKL. In nucleotides, the CDR3 is TGCGCCAGCAGCCCCTGGGCGGGGTCGGGCTATGGCTACACCTTC. Encoded protein: CASSPWAGSGYGYTF.

The rearrangement links TRBV6-5 to TRBJ1-1, with 7 bases fitting TRBD1. Germline lookup yields CDR1 MNHEY and CDR2 SVGAGI. V shed 0 bases and J 3 bases; nucleotides not matched to a gene: 7. This CDR3 has 16 residues. The CDR3 is CASSYSPGGRDTEAFF. In DNA form, the CDR3 reads TGTGCCAGCAGTTACTCGCCAGGGGGTAGGGACACTGAAGCTTTCTTT.

The chain employs TRBV2 and TRBJ1-5; D is perhaps TRBD1 (6 bases). Germline V gene data show CDR1 as SNHLY and CDR2 as FYNNEI. The ends were cut back, 4 bases at V and 5 bases at J, with 21 bases in the middle. This CDR3 spans 17 amino acids. In DNA, the CDR3 is TGTGCCAGCAGTGGGGGGGGCTCAGGGGCTCGCGATCAGCCCCAGCATTTT. It encodes CASSGGGSGARDQPQHF.

Here the CDR3 DNA reads TGTGCCAGCAGCTGGACAGGGGAGATTCAGAGTGGCTACACCTTC. It encodes CASSWTGEIQSGYTF. This chain joins TRBV7-2 and TRBJ1-2; 9 bases map to TRBD1. CDR3 length: 15 amino acids. The germline CDR1 and CDR2 sequences are SGHTA and FQGNSA. Trimming at V came to 4 bases and at J to 7 bases, leaving 10 bases not matched to a gene. The complete variable domain, with remaining parts taken from reference TRBV7-2 and TRBJ1-2, reads GAGVSQSPSNKVTEKGKDVELRCDPISGHTALYWYRQSLGQGLEFLIYFQGNSAPDKSGLPSDRFSAERTGGSVSTLTIQRTQQEDSAVYLCASSWTGEIQSGYTFGSGTRLTVV.

The chain joins TRBV9 to TRBJ2-4, with D possibly TRBD2 on 5 matching bases. V was cut by 4 bases and J by 1 base, with 12 bases left in between. Germline V gene data show CDR1 as SGDLS and CDR2 as YYNGEE. The CDR3 sequence is 15 residues long. In nucleotides, the CDR3 is TGTGCCAGCAGCCTTCGTGGGGAGGCCAAAAACATTCAGTACTTC. This sequence encodes CASSLRGEAKNIQYF.

Here the CDR3 DNA reads TGTGCCAGCTGGAGCAGGGGGCGAACTTTTGAGCAGTTCTTC. It translates to CASWSRGRTFEQFF. This chain connects TRBV28 to TRBJ2-1; TRBD1 aligns across 8 bases. The CDR3 totals 14 residues. Unmatched junction bases numbered 12, after V lost 8 bases and J lost 9 bases. Germline-derived CDR1 and CDR2 are MDHEN and SYDVKM.

The V and J genes are TRBV5-6 and TRBJ1-1; 9 bases align to TRBD1. This CDR3 is 15 amino acids long. The V and J ends lost 0 bases and 4 bases, in that order; junction bases with no gene match: 4. The germline gives CDR1 SGHDT, CDR2 YYEEEE. CDR3 bases: TGTGCCAGCAGCTTGGGGACAGGGGAAGGCACTGAAGCTTTCTTT. Translated: CASSLGTGEGTEAFF.